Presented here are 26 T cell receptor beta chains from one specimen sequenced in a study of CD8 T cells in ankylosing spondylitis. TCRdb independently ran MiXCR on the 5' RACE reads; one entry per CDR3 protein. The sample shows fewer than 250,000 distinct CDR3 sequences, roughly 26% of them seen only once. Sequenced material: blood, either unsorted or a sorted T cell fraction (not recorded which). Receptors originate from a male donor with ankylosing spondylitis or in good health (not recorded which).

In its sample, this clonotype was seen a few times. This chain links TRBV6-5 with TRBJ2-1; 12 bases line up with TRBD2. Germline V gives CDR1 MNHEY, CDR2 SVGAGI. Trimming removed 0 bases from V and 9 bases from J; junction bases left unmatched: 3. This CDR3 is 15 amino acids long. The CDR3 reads CASSYSLAGGGEQFF. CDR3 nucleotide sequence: TGTGCCAGCAGTTACTCTCTAGCGGGAGGGGGTGAGCAGTTCTTC.

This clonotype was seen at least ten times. CDR3 nucleotides: TGCAGCGTTACTAGCGGCACAGATACGCAGTATTTT. This translates into CSVTSGTDTQYF. The V gene is TRBV29-1, the J gene TRBJ2-3; 7 positions agree with TRBD2. V gave up 5 bases and J gave up 1 base; unmatched junction bases: 0. The CDR3 is made up of 12 amino acids. CDR1 and CDR2 (germline): SQVTM, ANQGSEA.

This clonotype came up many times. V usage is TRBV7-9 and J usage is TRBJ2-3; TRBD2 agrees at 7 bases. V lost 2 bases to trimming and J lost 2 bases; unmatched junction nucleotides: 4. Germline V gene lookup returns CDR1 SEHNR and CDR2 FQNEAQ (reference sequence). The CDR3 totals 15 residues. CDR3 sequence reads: CASSLWGGYTDTQYF. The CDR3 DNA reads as TGTGCCAGCAGCTTATGGGGGGGATACACAGATACGCAGTATTTT.

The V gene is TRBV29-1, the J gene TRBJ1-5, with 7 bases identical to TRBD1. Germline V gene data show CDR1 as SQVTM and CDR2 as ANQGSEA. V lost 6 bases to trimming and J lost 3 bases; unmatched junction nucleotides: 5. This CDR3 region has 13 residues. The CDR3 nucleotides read TGCAGCGTCCGGGACAGTGACAATCAGCCCCAGCATTTT. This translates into CSVRDSDNQPQHF.

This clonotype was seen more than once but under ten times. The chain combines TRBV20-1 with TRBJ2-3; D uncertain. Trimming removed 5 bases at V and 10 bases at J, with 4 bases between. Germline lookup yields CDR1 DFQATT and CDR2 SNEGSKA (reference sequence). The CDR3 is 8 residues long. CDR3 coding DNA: TGCAGTGCTGGTTCGCAGTATTTT. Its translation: CSAGSQYF.

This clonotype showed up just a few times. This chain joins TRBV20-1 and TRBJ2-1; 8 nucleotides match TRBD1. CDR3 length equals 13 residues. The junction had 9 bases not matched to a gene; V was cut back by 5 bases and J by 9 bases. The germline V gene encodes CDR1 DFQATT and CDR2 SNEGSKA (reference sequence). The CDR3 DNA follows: TGCAGTGCTGGACAGGGTCTCCTGTTTGAGCAGTTCTTC. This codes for CSAGQGLLFEQFF.

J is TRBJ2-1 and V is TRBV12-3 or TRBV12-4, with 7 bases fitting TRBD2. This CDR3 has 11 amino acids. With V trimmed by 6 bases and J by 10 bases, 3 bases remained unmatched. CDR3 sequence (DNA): TGTGCCAGCAGCTCCGGGGGGGAGCAGTTCTTC. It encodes CASSSGGEQFF.

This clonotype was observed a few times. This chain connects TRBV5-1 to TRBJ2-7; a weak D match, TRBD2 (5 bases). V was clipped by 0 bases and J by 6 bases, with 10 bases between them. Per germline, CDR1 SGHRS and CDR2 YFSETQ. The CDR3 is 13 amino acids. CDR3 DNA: TGCGCCAGCAGCTTGGACCAGAGCGGCGAGCAGTACTTC. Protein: CASSLDQSGEQYF.

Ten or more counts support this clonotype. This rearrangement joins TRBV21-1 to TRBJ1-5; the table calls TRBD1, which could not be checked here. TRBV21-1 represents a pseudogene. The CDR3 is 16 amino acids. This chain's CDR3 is CASWDSRVGSNQPQHF. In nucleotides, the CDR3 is TGTGCCTCCTGGGATTCCAGGGTAGGTAGCAATCAGCCCCAGCATTTT.

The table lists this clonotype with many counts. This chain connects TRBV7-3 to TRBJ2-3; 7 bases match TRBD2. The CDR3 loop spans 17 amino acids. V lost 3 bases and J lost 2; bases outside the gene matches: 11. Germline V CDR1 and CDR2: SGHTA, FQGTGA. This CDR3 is CASSLAPGGGFTDTQYF. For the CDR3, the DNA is TGTGCCAGCAGCTTGGCCCCTGGCGGGGGATTCACAGATACGCAGTATTTT. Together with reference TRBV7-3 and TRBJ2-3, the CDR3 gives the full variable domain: GAGVSQTPSNKVTEKGKYVELRCDPISGHTALYWYRQSLGQGPEFLIYFQGTGAADDSGLPNDRFFAVRPEGSVSTLKIQRTERGDSAVYLCASSLAPGGGFTDTQYFGPGTRLTVL.

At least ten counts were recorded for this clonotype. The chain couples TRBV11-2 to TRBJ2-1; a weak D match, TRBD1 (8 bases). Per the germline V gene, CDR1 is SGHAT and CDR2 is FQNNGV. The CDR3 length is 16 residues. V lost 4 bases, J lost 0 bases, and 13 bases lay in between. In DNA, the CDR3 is TGTGCCAGCAGCTACAGGGGGGGTAGCTCCTACAATGAGCAGTTCTTC. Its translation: CASSYRGGSSYNEQFF.

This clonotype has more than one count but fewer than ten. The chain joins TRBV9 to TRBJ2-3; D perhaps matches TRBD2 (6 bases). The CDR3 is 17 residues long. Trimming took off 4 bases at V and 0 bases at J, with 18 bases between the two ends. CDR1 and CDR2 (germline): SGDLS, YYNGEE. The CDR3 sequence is CASSPRLGGRSTDTQYF. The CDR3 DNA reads TGTGCCAGCAGCCCGCGCCTAGGAGGGAGGAGCACAGATACGCAGTATTTT.

For the CDR3, the DNA is TGCAGCGTTGACTGGTTCTGGCAGTACTTC. As protein: CSVDWFWQYF. The chain has TRBV29-1 and TRBJ2-7; D unresolved. Germline V gives CDR1 SQVTM, CDR2 ANQGSEA. This CDR3 spans 10 amino acids. V lost 3 bases and J 9 bases, leaving 9 bases between the germline ends.

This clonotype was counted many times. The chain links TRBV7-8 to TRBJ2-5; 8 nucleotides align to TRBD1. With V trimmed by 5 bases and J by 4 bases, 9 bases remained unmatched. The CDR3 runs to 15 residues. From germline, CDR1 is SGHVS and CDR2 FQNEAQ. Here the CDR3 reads CASSTHQGAGETQYF. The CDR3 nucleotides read TGTGCCAGCAGCACACACCAGGGGGCGGGAGAGACCCAGTACTTC.

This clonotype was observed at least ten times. DNA for the CDR3: TGTGCCAGCAGTTCTCTCTCGCGAGGCAAAAACATTCAGTACTTC. It encodes CASSSLSRGKNIQYF. The chain uses TRBV6-2 or TRBV6-3 and TRBJ2-4; no clear D. Trimming pared 4 bases from V and 3 bases from J, leaving 13 bases between. The CDR3 contains 15 residues. Germline V gene sequence: CDR1 MNHEY, CDR2 SVGEGT.

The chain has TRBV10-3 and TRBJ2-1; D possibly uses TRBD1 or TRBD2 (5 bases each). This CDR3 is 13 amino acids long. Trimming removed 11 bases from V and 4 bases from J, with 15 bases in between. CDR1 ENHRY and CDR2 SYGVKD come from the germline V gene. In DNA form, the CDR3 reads TGTGCCGCCGGTCGGGACGAATACAATGAGCAGTTCTTC. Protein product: CAAGRDEYNEQFF.

As DNA, the CDR3 is TGTGCCAGCAGCGGGAGTCAGGGCTTTAACTATGGCTACACCTTC. Amino acid sequence: CASSGSQGFNYGYTF. The chain joins TRBV9 to TRBJ1-2, with D tentatively TRBD1 (5 bases). This CDR3 comprises 15 residues. Germline V gene data show CDR1 as SGDLS and CDR2 as YYNGEE. V lost 3 bases and J 1 base, leaving 13 bases between the germline ends.

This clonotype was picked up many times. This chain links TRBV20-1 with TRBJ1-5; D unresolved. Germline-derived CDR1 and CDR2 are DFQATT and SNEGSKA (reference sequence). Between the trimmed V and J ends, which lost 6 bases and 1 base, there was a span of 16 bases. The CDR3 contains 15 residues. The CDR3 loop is CSAPDGVWSNQPQHF. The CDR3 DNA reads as TGCAGTGCCCCCGATGGGGTATGGAGCAATCAGCCCCAGCATTTT.

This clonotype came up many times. CDR3 residues: CASYRDYQETQYF. In DNA, the CDR3 is TGCGCCTCCTACCGGGACTACCAAGAGACCCAGTACTTC. V gene TRBV5-1 combines with J gene TRBJ2-5; the D gene is possibly TRBD2 (6 bases). The CDR3 length is 13 residues. V was pared by 10 bases and J by 0 bases, with 13 bases between. Germline values: CDR1 SGHRS, CDR2 YFSETQ.

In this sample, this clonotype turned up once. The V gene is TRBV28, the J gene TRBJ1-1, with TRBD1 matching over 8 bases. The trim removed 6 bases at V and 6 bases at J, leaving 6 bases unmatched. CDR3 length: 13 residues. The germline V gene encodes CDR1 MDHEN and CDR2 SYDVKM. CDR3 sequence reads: CASRNTGGAEAFF. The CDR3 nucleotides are TGTGCCAGCAGGAACACAGGGGGAGCTGAAGCTTTCTTT.

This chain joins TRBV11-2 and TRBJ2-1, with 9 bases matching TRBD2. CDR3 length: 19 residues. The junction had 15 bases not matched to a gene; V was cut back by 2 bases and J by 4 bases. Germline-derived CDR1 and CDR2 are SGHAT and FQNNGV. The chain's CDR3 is CASSLIAGALVGIYNEQFF. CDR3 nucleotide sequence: TGTGCCAGCAGCTTAATAGCGGGAGCCTTGGTAGGGATATACAATGAGCAGTTCTTC. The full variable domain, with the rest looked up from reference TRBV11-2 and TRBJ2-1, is EAGVAQSPRYKIIEKRQSVAFWCNPISGHATLYWYQQILGQGPKLLIQFQNNGVVDDSQLPKDRFSAERLKGVDSTLKIQPAKLEDSAVYLCASSLIAGALVGIYNEQFFGPGTRLTVL.

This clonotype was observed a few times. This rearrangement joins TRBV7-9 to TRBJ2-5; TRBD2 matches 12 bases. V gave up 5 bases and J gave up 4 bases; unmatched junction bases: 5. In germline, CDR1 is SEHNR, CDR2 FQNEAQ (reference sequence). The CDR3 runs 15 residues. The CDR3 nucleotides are TGTGCCAGCAGCCAAACTAGCGGGAGGCGAGAGACCCAGTACTTC. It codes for CASSQTSGRRETQYF.

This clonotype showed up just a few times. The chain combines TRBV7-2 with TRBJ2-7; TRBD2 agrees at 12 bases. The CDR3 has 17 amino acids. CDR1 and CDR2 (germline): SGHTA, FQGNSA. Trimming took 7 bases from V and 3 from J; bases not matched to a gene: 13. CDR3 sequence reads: CASKRLAGAGSFYEQYF. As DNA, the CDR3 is TGTGCCAGCAAAAGACTAGCGGGAGCAGGGAGTTTCTACGAGCAGTACTTC.

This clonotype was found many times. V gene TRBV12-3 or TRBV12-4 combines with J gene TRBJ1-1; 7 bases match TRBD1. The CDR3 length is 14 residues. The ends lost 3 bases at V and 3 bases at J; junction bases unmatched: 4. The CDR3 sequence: CASSFSQGDTEAFF. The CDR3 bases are TGTGCCAGCAGTTTTAGTCAGGGGGACACTGAAGCTTTCTTT.

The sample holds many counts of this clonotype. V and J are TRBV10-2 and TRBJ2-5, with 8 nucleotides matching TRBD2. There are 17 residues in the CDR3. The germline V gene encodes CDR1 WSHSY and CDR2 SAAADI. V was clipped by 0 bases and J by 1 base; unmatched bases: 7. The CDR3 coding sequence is TGCGCCAGCAGTGAGTCGAGTTGGCTAGCGGGCCAAGAGACCCAGTACTTC. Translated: CASSESSWLAGQETQYF.

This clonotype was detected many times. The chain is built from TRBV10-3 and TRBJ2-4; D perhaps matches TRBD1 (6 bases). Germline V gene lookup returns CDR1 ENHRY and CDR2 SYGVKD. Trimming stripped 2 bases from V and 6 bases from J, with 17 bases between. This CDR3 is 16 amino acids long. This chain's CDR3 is CAISEGQPSSGNIQYF. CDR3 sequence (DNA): TGTGCCATCAGTGAGGGACAGCCGTCCTCGGGAAACATTCAGTACTTC.